Reported below is one T cell receptor (beta chain). Authors' analysis steps: From reference gene primer amplification, estimates of nucleated cell counts were derived. The protocol was immunoSEQ multiplex PCR, while the TCRdb copy is restricted to in-frame clones and leaves out a portion. That table is the source of V, J and clone size, and D and trimming were worked out from the DNA. The repertoire has approximately 110,000 clones, around 86% of them found once; the top ten carry approximately 4.7%. This entry comes from a study of blood T cell repertoires in COVID-19. Study-wide context: Sites in the United States, Italy and Spain provided acute and convalescent COVID-19 samples. PBMCs, B-cell-depleted T cells, or T cells were the source of the cDNA or gDNA that made up the material.

This CDR3 has 14 residues. Germline CDR1 reads GTSNPN; CDR2 reads SVGIG (reference sequence). V was cut by 2 bases and J by 4 bases, with 14 bases left in between. The source is a man aged 35 to 55 with acute or convalescent COVID-19. Sequencing was performed on peripheral blood. The V call is TRBV30, the J call TRBJ1-2, with D tentatively TRBD1 (6 bases). CDR3: CAWSRQANAYGYTF. DNA for the CDR3: TGTGCCTGGAGTAGACAGGCTAATGCCTATGGCTACACCTTC.